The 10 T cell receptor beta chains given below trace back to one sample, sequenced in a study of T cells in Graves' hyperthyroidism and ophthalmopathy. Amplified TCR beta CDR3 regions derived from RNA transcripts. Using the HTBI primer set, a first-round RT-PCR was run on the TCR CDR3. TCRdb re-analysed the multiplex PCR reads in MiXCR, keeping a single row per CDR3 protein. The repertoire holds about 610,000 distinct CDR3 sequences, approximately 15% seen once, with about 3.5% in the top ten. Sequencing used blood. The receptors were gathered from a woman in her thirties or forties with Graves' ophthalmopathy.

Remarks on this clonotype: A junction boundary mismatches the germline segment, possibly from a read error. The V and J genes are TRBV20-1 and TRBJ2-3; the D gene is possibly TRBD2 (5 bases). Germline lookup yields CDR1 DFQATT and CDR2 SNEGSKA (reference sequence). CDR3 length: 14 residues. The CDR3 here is CSSRVGGSTDTQYF. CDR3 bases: TGCAGTTCTAGAGTAGGAGGTAGCACAGATACGCAGTATTTT.

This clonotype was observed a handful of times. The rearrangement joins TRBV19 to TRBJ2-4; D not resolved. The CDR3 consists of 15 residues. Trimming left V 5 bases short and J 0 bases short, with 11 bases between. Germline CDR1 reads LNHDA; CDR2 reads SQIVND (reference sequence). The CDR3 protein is CASSQQNLAKNIQYF. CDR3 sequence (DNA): TGTGCCAGTAGTCAGCAGAATCTAGCCAAAAACATTCAGTACTTC.

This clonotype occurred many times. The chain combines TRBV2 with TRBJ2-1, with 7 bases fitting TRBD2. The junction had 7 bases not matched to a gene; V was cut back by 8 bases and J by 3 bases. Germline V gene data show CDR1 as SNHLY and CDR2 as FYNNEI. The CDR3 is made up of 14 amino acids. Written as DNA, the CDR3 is TGTGCCAGCGCGACTAGCAGGTACTACAATGAGCAGTTCTTC. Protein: CASATSRYYNEQFF.

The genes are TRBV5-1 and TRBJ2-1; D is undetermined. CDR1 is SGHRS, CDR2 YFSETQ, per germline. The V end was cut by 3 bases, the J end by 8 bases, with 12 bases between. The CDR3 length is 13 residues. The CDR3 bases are TGCGCCAGCAGCTGGCCAAACAGCGATGAGCAGTTCTTC. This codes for CASSWPNSDEQFF.

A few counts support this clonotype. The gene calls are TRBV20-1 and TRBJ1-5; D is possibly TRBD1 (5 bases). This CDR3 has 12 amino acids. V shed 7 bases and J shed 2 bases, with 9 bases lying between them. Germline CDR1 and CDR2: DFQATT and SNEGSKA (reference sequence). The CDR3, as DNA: TGCAGTGGGGGGGGTGGCAATCAGCCCCAGCATTTT. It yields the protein CSGGGGNQPQHF.

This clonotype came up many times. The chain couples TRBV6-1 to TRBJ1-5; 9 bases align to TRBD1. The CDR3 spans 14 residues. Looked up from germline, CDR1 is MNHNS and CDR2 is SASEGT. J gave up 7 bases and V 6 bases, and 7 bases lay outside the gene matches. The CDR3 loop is CASRPDRGGQPQHF. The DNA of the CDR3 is TGTGCCAGCAGGCCCGACAGGGGGGGCCAGCCCCAGCATTTT.

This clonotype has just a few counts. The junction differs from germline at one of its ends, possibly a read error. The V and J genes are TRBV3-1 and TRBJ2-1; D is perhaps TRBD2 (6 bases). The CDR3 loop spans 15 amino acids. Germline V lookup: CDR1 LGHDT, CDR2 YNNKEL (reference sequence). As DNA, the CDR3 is TGCGCCAGCCCCGTGAGTAGCGGTTCCTACAATGAGCAGTTCTTC. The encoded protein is CASPVSSGSYNEQFF.

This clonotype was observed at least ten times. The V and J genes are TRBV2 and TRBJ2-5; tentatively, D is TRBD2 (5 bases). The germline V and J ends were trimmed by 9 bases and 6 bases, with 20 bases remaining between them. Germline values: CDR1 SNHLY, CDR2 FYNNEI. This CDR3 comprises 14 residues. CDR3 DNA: TGTGCCAGTAAAGGCCAATGGGCCGGGAAGACCCAGTACTTC. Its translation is CASKGQWAGKTQYF.

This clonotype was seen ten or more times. CDR3 residues: CASSPGTGNYYGYTF. In nucleotides, the CDR3 is TGTGCCAGCAGTCCCGGGACAGGAAATTACTATGGCTACACCTTC. The chain couples TRBV27 to TRBJ1-2, with 8 bases aligning to TRBD1. The CDR3 is 15 residues long. V trimming: 5 bases; J trimming: 3 bases; junction bases outside the gene matches: 8. Germline CDR1 MNHEY, CDR2 SMNVEV (reference sequence).

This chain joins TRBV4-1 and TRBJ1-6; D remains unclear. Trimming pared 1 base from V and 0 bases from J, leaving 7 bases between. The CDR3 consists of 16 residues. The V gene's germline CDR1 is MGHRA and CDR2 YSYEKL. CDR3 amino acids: CASSQADLSYNSPLHF. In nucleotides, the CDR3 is TGCGCCAGCAGCCAAGCGGACCTCTCCTATAATTCACCCCTCCACTTT.